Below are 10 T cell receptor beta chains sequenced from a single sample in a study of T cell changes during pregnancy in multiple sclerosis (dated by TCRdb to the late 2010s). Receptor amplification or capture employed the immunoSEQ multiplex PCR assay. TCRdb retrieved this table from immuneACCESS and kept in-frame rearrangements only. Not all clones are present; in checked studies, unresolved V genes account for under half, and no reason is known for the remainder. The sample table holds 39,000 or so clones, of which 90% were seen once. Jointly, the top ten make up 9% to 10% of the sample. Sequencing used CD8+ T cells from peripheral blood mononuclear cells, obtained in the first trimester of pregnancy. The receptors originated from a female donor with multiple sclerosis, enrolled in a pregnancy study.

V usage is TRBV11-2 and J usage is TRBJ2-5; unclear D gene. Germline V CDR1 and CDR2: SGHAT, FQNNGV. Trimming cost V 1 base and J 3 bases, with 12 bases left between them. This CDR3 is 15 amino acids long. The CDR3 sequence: CASSLGSHGKETQYF. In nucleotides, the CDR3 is TGTGCCAGCAGCTTAGGGAGTCACGGCAAAGAGACCCAGTACTTC.

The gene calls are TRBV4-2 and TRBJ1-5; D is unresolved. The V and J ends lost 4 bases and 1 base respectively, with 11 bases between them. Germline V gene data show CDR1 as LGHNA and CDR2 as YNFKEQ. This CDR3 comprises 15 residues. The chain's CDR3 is CASSLISSSNQPQHF. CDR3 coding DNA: TGTGCCAGCAGCCTGATTAGCTCGAGCAATCAGCCCCAGCATTTT.

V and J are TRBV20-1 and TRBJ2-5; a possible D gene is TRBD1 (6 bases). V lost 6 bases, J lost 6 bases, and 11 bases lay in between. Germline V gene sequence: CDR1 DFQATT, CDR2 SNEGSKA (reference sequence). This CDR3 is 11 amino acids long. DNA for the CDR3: TGCAGTGCCAGGGGTAGTCAGACCCAGTACTTC. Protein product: CSARGSQTQYF.

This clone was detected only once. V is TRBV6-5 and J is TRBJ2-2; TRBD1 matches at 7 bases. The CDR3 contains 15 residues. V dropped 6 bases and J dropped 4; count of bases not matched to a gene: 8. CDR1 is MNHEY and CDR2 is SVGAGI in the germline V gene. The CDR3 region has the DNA TGTGCCAGCAGGTCACAGGGGAGAAGCACCGGGGAGCTGTTTTTT. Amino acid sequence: CASRSQGRSTGELFF.

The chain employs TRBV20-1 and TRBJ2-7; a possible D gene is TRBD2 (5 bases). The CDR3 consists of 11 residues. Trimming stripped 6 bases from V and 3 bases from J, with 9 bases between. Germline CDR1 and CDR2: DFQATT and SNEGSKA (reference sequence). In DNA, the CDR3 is TGCAGTGCCGAACTAGGCTACGAGCAGTACTTC. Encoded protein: CSAELGYEQYF.

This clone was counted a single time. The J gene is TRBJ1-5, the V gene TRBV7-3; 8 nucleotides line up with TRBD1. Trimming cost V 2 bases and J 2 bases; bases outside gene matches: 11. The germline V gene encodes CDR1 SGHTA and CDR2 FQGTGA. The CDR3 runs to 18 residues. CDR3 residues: CASSLAVGTGGRNQPQHF. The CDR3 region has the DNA TGTGCCAGCAGCTTAGCGGTGGGGACAGGAGGTCGCAATCAGCCCCAGCATTTT. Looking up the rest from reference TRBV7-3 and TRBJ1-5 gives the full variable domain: GAGVSQTPSNKVTEKGKYVELRCDPISGHTALYWYRQSLGQGPEFLIYFQGTGAADDSGLPNDRFFAVRPEGSVSTLKIQRTERGDSAVYLCASSLAVGTGGRNQPQHFGDGTRLSIL.

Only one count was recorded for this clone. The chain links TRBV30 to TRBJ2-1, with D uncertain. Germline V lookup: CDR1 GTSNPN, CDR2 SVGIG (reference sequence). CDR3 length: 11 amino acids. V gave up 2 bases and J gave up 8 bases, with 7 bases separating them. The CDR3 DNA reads TGTGCCTGGAGTTCCTCCGATGAGCAGTTCTTC. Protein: CAWSSSDEQFF.

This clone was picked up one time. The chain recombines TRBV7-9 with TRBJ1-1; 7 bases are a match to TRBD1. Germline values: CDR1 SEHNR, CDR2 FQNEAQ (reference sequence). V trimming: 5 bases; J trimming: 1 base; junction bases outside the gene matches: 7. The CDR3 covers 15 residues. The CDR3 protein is CASSPGYRGNTEAFF. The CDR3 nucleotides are TGTGCCAGCAGCCCAGGGTACAGGGGGAACACTGAAGCTTTCTTT. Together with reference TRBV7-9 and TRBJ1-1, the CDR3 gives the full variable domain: DTGVSQNPRHKITKRGQNVTFRCDPISEHNRLYWYRQTLGQGPEFLTYFQNEAQLEKSRLLSDRFSAERPKGSFSTLEIQRTEQGDSAMYLCASSPGYRGNTEAFFGQGTRLTVV.

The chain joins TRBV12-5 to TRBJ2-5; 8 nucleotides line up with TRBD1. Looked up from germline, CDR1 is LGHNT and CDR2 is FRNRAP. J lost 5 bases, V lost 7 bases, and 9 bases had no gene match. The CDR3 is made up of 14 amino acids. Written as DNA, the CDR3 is TGTGCTAGTGCTGAGGCAGGGGGCCTGGAGACCCAGTACTTC. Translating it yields CASAEAGGLETQYF.

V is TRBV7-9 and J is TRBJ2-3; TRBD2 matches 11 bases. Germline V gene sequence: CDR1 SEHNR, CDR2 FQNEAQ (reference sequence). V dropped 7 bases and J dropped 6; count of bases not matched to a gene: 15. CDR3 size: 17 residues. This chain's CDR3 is CASTGTSGGPKKDTQYF. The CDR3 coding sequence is TGTGCCAGCACCGGAACTAGCGGGGGACCCAAAAAGGATACGCAGTATTTT.